Below, 20 T cell receptor beta chains from the same sample are listed, as sequenced in a study of blood T cell repertoires in COVID-19. Produced via immunoSEQ multiplex PCR; TCRdb's table is partial and in-frame only. Among about 110,000 clones listed, nearly 90% were seen once. Sequencing was performed on peripheral blood. The receptors stem from a human donor in a cohort sampled during active COVID-19.

The chain couples TRBV7-8 to TRBJ1-1; the D gene is possibly TRBD1 (5 bases). The CDR3 covers 14 residues. V gave up 3 bases and J gave up 7 bases, with 15 bases separating them. The V gene's germline CDR1 is SGHVS and CDR2 FQNEAQ. CDR3 DNA sequence: TGTGCCAGCAGCTTTAAGGCAGGGTCTAGTGAAGCTTTCTTT. This translates into CASSFKAGSSEAFF.

The chain recombines TRBV5-1 with TRBJ2-5, with D uncertain. V was cut by 1 base and J by 4 bases, with 8 bases left in between. Germline CDR1 SGHRS, CDR2 YFSETQ. The CDR3 sequence is 13 residues long. The CDR3 bases are TGCGCCAGCAGCTTGATGGGCCGAGAGACCCAGTACTTC. Protein sequence: CASSLMGRETQYF.

The V gene is TRBV6-1, the J gene TRBJ1-1; D gene uncertain. Trimming took 2 bases from V and 11 from J, leaving 9 bases between them. Germline V gene lookup returns CDR1 MNHNS and CDR2 SASEGT. This CDR3 region has 11 residues. CDR3 in amino acids: CASSEPGTAFF. CDR3 sequence (DNA): TGTGCCAGCAGTGAACCGGGAACCGCTTTCTTT.

The rearrangement joins TRBV29-1 to TRBJ2-4; TRBD1 agrees at 8 bases. CDR1 is SQVTM, CDR2 ANQGSEA, per germline. This CDR3 is built from 12 residues. V trimming: 7 bases; J trimming: 8 bases; junction bases outside the gene matches: 7. The CDR3 sequence is CSAPGQGDIQYF. CDR3 DNA sequence: TGCAGCGCTCCCGGACAGGGTGACATTCAGTACTTC.

A single count supports this clone. The chain recombines TRBV11-2 with TRBJ2-7, with 9 bases fitting TRBD1. Germline CDR1 SGHAT, CDR2 FQNNGV. V shed 1 base, J shed 1 base, and the junction held 5 bases outside the gene matches. The CDR3 extends over 16 amino acids. The DNA of the CDR3 is TGTGCCAGCAGCTTAGGACGGGACAGGGTGTCCTACGAGCAGTACTTC. Translated: CASSLGRDRVSYEQYF.

A single count supports this clone. The chain combines TRBV14 with TRBJ2-7, with a weak D call TRBD2 (5 bases). CDR1 is SGHDN, CDR2 FVKESK, per germline. The V gene lost 1 base and the J gene lost 2 bases, with 15 bases spanning the gap. This CDR3 has 16 amino acids. CDR3 coding DNA: TGTGCCAGCAGCCAAGGCCCTCCGGGATTAGCCTACGAGCAGTACTTC. Translating it yields CASSQGPPGLAYEQYF.

This clone appeared once. The gene calls are TRBV9 and TRBJ1-1; tentative D call: TRBD1 (5 bases). Between the trimmed V and J ends, which lost 4 bases and 1 base, there was a span of 14 bases. This CDR3 spans 15 amino acids. From germline, CDR1 is SGDLS and CDR2 YYNGEE. Here the CDR3 reads CASSTSRDGNTEAFF. The CDR3 DNA sequence: TGTGCCAGCAGCACGAGCAGGGATGGGAACACTGAAGCTTTCTTT.

This rearrangement joins TRBV10-2 to TRBJ1-4; 11 bases are shared with TRBD1. V lost 5 bases to trimming and J lost 2 bases; unmatched junction nucleotides: 13. This CDR3 region has 19 residues. CDR1 is WSHSY, CDR2 SAAADI, per germline. For the CDR3, the DNA is TGCGCCAGCAGTTCCGGGACAGGGGGTTCTTTGTGGACTAATGAAAAACTGTTTTTT. Residues: CASSSGTGGSLWTNEKLFF.

This chain uses TRBV2 with TRBJ2-5, with a weak D call TRBD1 (6 bases). Germline V CDR1 and CDR2: SNHLY, FYNNEI. The CDR3 covers 13 residues. V shed 6 bases and J shed 1 base, with 9 bases lying between them. CDR3 nucleotides: TGTGCCAGCAGAGGACAGCTCCAAGAGACCCAGTACTTC. Translation: CASRGQLQETQYF.

For the CDR3, the DNA is TGTGCCAGCAGCCGGGATGCAGGGACTGGTGGCTACACCTTC. Protein sequence: CASSRDAGTGGYTF. V gene TRBV7-9 combines with J gene TRBJ1-2; D may be TRBD1 (5 bases). CDR1 is SEHNR, CDR2 FQNEAQ, per germline (reference sequence). CDR3 length: 14 amino acids. The ends were cut back, 5 bases at V and 7 bases at J, with 17 bases in the middle.

The chain employs TRBV5-4 and TRBJ2-3; 15 bases fit TRBD2. This CDR3 spans 18 amino acids. The germline V gene encodes CDR1 SGHNT and CDR2 YYREEE (reference sequence). Trimming removed 7 bases from V and 6 bases from J; junction bases left unmatched: 15. The DNA for the CDR3 is TGTGCCAGCGCCCCCACCCCGTGGACTAGCGGGGGGGAGGATACGCAGTATTTT. Its protein product is CASAPTPWTSGGEDTQYF.

The rearrangement links TRBV11-1 to TRBJ2-6; D remains unclear. The CDR3 is made up of 15 amino acids. The germline gives CDR1 SGHAT, CDR2 FQDESV (reference sequence). Trimming removed 8 bases at V and 0 bases at J, with 11 bases between. CDR3 DNA: TGTGCCAGCCAAAGGAGTAACTCTGGGGCCAACGTCCTGACTTTC. It codes for CASQRSNSGANVLTF. Variable domain in full (rest from reference TRBV11-1 and TRBJ2-6): EAEVAQSPRYKITEKSQAVAFWCDPISGHATLYWYRQILGQGPELLVQFQDESVVDDSQLPKDRFSAERLKGVDSTLKIQPAELGDSAMYLCASQRSNSGANVLTFGAGSRLTVL.

The rearrangement links TRBV7-9 to TRBJ1-2; D possibly corresponds to TRBD1 (6 bases). In germline, CDR1 is SEHNR, CDR2 FQNEAQ (reference sequence). V lost 1 base and J lost 6, with 6 bases in between. The CDR3 is 12 residues long. The CDR3 loop reads CASSLGDNGYTF. In DNA form, the CDR3 reads TGTGCCAGCAGCTTAGGGGACAATGGCTACACCTTC.

For the CDR3, the DNA is TGTGCCAGCAGTTCTAGCGGGGGGGCCAGCTATGAGCAGTTCTTC. Amino acid sequence: CASSSSGGASYEQFF. The rearrangement uses TRBV6-5 and TRBJ2-1; 12 bases are shared with TRBD2. CDR1 and CDR2 (germline): MNHEY, SVGAGI. Trimming at V came to 4 bases and at J to 8 bases, leaving 6 bases not matched to a gene. CDR3 length: 15 residues.

J is TRBJ2-5 and V is TRBV6-1; 8 nucleotides match TRBD1. V was pared by 2 bases and J by 2 bases, with 10 bases of the junction left unmatched. The CDR3 is 17 residues long. Germline V lookup: CDR1 MNHNS, CDR2 SASEGT. The CDR3 protein is CASSERHRGVGQETQYF. The CDR3 DNA sequence: TGTGCCAGCAGTGAAAGGCACAGGGGGGTGGGTCAAGAGACCCAGTACTTC.

The rearrangement joins TRBV19 to TRBJ1-2, with TRBD1 identical over 7 bases. Trimming cost V 0 bases and J 4 bases; bases outside gene matches: 8. The CDR3 runs 16 residues. CDR1 and CDR2 (germline): LNHDA, SQIVND (reference sequence). The CDR3 sequence is CASSIDWQGESYGYTF. The DNA for the CDR3 is TGTGCCAGTAGTATAGATTGGCAGGGGGAGAGCTATGGCTACACCTTC.

V is TRBV28 and J is TRBJ2-5; D is perhaps TRBD1 (5 bases). Trimming cost V 1 base and J 2 bases, with 17 bases left between them. The CDR3 extends over 17 amino acids. CDR1 is MDHEN and CDR2 is SYDVKM in the germline V gene. CDR3 region: CASSLFGLTEVQETQYF. For the CDR3, the DNA is TGTGCCAGCAGTTTATTTGGGCTGACAGAAGTACAAGAGACCCAGTACTTC.

This chain uses TRBV28 with TRBJ2-1; TRBD2 matches at 9 bases. Germline V gives CDR1 MDHEN, CDR2 SYDVKM. The CDR3 has 16 amino acids. The V segment lost 5 bases and the J segment 3 bases; nucleotides outside the gene matches: 8. CDR3 loop: CASSPSSGGLYNEQFF. DNA for the CDR3: TGTGCCAGCAGTCCATCCAGCGGGGGGCTCTACAATGAGCAGTTCTTC.

The rearrangement uses TRBV9 and TRBJ2-5, with TRBD1 as a possible D gene (8 bases). This CDR3 region has 15 residues. V was pared by 3 bases and J by 2 bases, with 14 bases between. CDR1 and CDR2 (germline): SGDLS, YYNGEE. The CDR3 sequence: CASSGSQGGQETQYF. In DNA form, the CDR3 reads TGTGCCAGCAGCGGTTCACAGGGGGGGCAAGAGACCCAGTACTTC.

V and J are TRBV20-1 and TRBJ1-3; TRBD1 aligns across 7 bases. From germline, CDR1 is DFQATT and CDR2 SNEGSKA (reference sequence). J gave up 1 base and V 3 bases, and 12 bases lay outside the gene matches. The length of the CDR3 is 17 residues. The CDR3 coding sequence is TGCAGTGCTAGTCGCCTGACAGGGCCCATATCTGGAAACACCATATATTTT. Translating it yields CSASRLTGPISGNTIYF.